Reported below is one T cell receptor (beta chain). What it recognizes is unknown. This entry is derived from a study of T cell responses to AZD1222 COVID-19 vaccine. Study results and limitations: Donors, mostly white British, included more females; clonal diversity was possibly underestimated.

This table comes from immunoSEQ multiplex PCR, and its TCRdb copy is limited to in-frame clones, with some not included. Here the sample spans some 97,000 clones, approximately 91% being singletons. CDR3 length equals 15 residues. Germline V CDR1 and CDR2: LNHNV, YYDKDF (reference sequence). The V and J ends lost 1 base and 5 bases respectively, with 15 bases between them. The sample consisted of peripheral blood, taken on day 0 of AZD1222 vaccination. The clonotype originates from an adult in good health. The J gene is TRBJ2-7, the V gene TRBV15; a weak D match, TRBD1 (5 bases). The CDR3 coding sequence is TGTGCCACCAGCAGAGGGGGCAGGGCTGTGCACGAGCAGTACTTC. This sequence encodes CATSRGGRAVHEQYF.